This T cell receptor (beta chain) stems from a study of T cell repertoires in cytomegalovirus infection. Study results and caveats: HLA-C-restricted CMV clonotypes gave the most frequent clonotype in two of eight donors.

This clonotype has a handful of counts. The antigen is undetermined. TCRdb re-called the reads with MiXCR, one entry per CDR3 protein. The sample records about 250,000 distinct CDR3 sequences, over 15% being singletons. The specimen was CD8+ T cells from PBMCs. The TCR sequence derives from a human donor in good health (CMV status not recorded). Some clones in this sample may be carry-over from other donors' samples.

This CDR3 reads CASSVIKGQGTTRELFF. CDR3 bases: TGTGCCAGCAGTGTTATCAAGGGACAGGGTACTACCAGGGAGCTGTTTTTT. The V call is TRBV2, the J call TRBJ2-2; 9 nucleotides line up with TRBD1. Germline-derived CDR1 and CDR2 are SNHLY and FYNNEI. V gave up 4 bases and J gave up 9 bases; unmatched junction bases: 15. The CDR3 contains 17 residues.